This T cell receptor (beta chain) was identified in a study of T-cell memory formation after mild COVID-19 (TCRdb year 2021). About the investigation overall: Most TCR sequence clusters were specific to one of the two donors. In a couple of donors, T-cell clones that expanded and contracted after mild COVID-19 were tracked by sequencing TCRalpha and TCRbeta repertoires over time. Two young, previously healthy adult volunteers, one female and one male, were included in the cohort. What the work shows at the level of the full study, not this receptor alone: Balanced CD4/CD8 phenotypes were observed for clones contracting from day 15 to 85, whereas a bias towards CD4+ was observed for a second wave of clones expanding from day 15 to 37. Contracting CD4+ clones appeared mostly in the CM and EM memory subsets, whereas CD8+ clones were enriched in EMRA. The study covered only a couple of mild cases, and larger cohorts including severe cases with pre-infection samples were considered necessary. SARS-CoV-2 specificity of the second-wave clones peaking on day 37 was not confirmed. Some responding clones were detected in pre-infection memory, suggesting pre-existing cross-reactive memory T cells joined the SARS-CoV-2 response.

Sequenced on an Illumina NovaSeq 6000. TCRalpha and TCRbeta cDNA libraries were constructed by 5'RACE with constant-segment primers, with sample barcodes and unique molecular identifiers being introduced. RNA was extracted from every sample with Trizol reagent. The libraries were amplified in two PCR steps, and the second step added a second sample barcode and Illumina TruSeq adapters. Sequencing of the libraries was done on an Illumina NovaSeq, producing 2 x 150 bp paired-end reads. Under the source paper's analysis protocol: With migec v1.2.7, reads were demultiplexed and then collapsed into UMI-guided consensus sequences. With mixcr v2.1.11, UMI consensuses were aligned to TRA and TRB V and J templates and assembled into clonotypes. Expanded or contracted clonotypes were those called significant by both edgeR and NoisET, with noise models trained on biological replicates. edgeR calls used a false discovery rate-adjusted p below 0.01 and a log2 fold-change threshold of 1. As an exploratory analysis of dynamics, max-normalized trajectories of the 1000 most abundant clonotypes were examined by PCA with hierarchical clustering. Separately sequenced CD4+ and CD8+ repertoires were used to assign the CD4 or CD8 phenotype of responding clones. Through fastp at Q25 and MiXCR, TCRdb rebuilt clones from the public reads, retaining in-frame beta chains. Each entry merges the rows of one CDR3 protein and shows their most common DNA and genes. The V and J calls and clone size come from TCRdb's table, not from the authors' own analysis. This sample is represented by hundreds of thousands of distinct CDR3 sequences; 20% to 30% of them were singletons. The ten largest clones represent about an eighth of the sample.

Ficoll-Paque density gradient centrifugation was the method used to isolate PBMCs. Worth noting for this clonotype: Its binding antigen is unknown. The input lacks base qualities; no much larger clone sits a single base away.

Sequencing was carried out using PBMCs or a T cell subset sorted from them (not recorded which). The receptor comes from an adult woman who had mild COVID-19 (a few samples of this study predate the infection). The sample titles of this study are shuffled in the database, so cell type and time point are left out; the donor was told from shared clones.

The base sequence is TGTGCCATCAGTGAGGCAGCACAAGAGACCCAGTACTTC. Its translation is CAISEAAQETQYF. The receptor chain draws on TRBV10-3 and TRBJ2-5; no D segment can be confidently identified. The CDR3 numbers 13 residues from cysteine through phenylalanine. Only the CDR3 portion is preserved as DNA: 39 bases, with reading frame beginning at the first base. Cut back by 2 bases and 2 bases, the V and J ends lie 6 bases apart. CDR1 and CDR2 are drawn from the germline V gene: ENHRY, SYGVKD.